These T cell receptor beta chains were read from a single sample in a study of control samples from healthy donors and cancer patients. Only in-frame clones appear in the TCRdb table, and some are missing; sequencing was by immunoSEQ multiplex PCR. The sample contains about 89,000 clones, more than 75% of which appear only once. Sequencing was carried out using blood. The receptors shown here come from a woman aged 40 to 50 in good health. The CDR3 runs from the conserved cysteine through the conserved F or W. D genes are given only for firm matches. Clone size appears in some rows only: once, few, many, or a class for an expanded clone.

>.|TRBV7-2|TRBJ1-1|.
TGTGCCAGCAGCTTAGGGGGAGGGTTGTACGAAGCTTTCTTT
CASSLGGGLYEAFF
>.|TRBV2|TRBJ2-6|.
TGTGCCAGCATGGGTGGGTACAGTTCCTCTGGGGCCAACGTCCTGACTTTC
CASMGGYSSSGANVLTF
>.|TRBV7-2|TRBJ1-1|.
TGTGCCAGCAGAACCACAGTTTTAGGGAACACTGAAGCTTTCTTT
CASRTTVLGNTEAFF
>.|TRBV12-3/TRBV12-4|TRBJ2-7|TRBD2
TGTGCCAGCAGGCGGGGGGAATACGAGCAGTACTTC
CASRRGEYEQYF
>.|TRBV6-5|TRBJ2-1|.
TGTGCCAGCAGCCTGCGTGGAGGGCTGGATGAGCAGTTCTTC
CASSLRGGLDEQFF
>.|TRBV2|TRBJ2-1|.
TGTGCCAGCAGTCGAGAAGCGGTGAATGAGCAGTTCTTC
CASSREAVNEQFF
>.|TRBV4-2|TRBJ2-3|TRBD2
TGTGCCAGCAGCCAAGATCTCGGGGGGTACACAGATACGCAGTATTTT
CASSQDLGGYTDTQYF
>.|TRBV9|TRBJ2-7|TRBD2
TGTGCCAGCAGCGTAGCTAGCGGGTCCTACGAGCAGTACTTC
CASSVASGSYEQYF
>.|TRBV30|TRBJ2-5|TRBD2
TGTGCCTGGACCGGACTAGCGGGGGGCTACCAAGAGACCCAGTACTTC
CAWTGLAGGYQETQYF
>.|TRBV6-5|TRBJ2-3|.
TGTGCCAGCAGGCATCCGGGACACAACACAGATACGCAGTATTTT
CASRHPGHNTDTQYF
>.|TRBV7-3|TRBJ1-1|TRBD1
TGTGCCAGCAGCCGGACAGGGAGGAACACTGAAGCTTTCTTT
CASSRTGRNTEAFF
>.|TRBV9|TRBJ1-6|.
TGTGCCAGCAGCACAGAGGGGACGGGGGTTTCACCCCTCCACTTT
CASSTEGTGVSPLHF
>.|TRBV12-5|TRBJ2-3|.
TGTGCTAGTGGTTTGGTAGGTTTCAGCACAGATACGCAGTATTTT
CASGLVGFSTDTQYF
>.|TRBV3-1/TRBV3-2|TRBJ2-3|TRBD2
TGTGCCAGCAGCCCGCGGGGGGGAGATACGCAGTATTTT
CASSPRGGDTQYF
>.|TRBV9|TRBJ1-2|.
TGTGCCAGCAGCGTAGACAGGTCTGGAGGCTACACCTTC
CASSVDRSGGYTF
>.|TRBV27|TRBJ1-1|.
TGTGCCAGCAGTATTGGATGGGGGAGCACTGAAGCTTTCTTT
CASSIGWGSTEAFF
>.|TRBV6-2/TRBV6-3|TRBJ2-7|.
TGTGCCAGCAGTTCCGGGCCCCCAGCCTACGAGCAGTACTTC
CASSSGPPAYEQYF
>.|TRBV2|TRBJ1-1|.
TGTGCCAGCAGTGTGAGGTGGAACACTGAAGCTTTCTTT
CASSVRWNTEAFF
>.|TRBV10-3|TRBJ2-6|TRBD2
TGTGCCACCCTAGCGGCCTCGGGCTCTGGGGCCAACGTCCTGACTTTC
CATLAASGSGANVLTF
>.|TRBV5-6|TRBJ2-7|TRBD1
TGTGCCAGCAGCTTTGACAGGGGGACCAGCTACGAGCAGTACTTC
CASSFDRGTSYEQYF
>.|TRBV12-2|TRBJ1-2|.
TGTGCAAGTCGCTTAGGAATGACAGGGAACTATGGCTACACCTTC
CASRLGMTGNYGYTF
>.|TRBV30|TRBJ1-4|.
TGTGCCTGGAGCAGTAGAACCGTGCAAAAACTGTTTTTT
CAWSSRTVQKLFF
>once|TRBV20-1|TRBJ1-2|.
TGCAGTGCTAGCAGTGACTATGGCTACACCTTC
CSASSDYGYTF